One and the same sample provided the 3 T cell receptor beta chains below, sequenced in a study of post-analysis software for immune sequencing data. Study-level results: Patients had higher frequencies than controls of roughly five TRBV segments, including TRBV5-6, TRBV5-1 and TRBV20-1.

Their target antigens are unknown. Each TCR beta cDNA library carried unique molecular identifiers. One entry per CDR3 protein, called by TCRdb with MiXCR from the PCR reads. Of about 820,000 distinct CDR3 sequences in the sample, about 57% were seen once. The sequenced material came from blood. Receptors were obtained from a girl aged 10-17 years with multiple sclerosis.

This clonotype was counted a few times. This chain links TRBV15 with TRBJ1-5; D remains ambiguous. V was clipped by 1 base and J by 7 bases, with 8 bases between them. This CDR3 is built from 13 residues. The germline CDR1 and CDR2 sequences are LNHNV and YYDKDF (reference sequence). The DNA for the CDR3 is TGTGCCACCAGCAGAGCGTTAGCGCAGCCCCAGCATTTT. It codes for CATSRALAQPQHF.

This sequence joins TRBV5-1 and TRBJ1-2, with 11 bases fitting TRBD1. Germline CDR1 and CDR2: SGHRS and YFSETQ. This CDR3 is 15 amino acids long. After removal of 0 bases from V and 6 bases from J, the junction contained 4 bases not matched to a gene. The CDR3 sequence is CASSLGTGGKDGYTF. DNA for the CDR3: TGCGCCAGCAGCTTGGGGACAGGGGGCAAGGATGGCTACACCTTC.

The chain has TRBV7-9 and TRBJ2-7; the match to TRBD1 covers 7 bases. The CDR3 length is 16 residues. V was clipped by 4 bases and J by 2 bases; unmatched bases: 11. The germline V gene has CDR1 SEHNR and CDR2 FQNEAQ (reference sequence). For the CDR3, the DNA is TGTGCCAGCAGCTCACCCCCGGGACAGCGCCCCTACGAGCAGTACTTC. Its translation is CASSSPPGQRPYEQYF.